This T cell receptor (beta chain) was recorded in a study of technical replicates of blood from several donors (dated by TCRdb to the late 2010s). Remarks on this clone: The clone's antigen remains unknown. Base qualities are not at hand, and no much larger clone is one base apart.

Libraries came from the immunoSEQ multiplex PCR assay. Held by TCRdb, this immuneACCESS table contains in-frame sequences only and omits some clones. Under half of the omission traces to an unresolved V gene where checked; the cause of the rest is unknown. The sample table shows roughly 83,000 clones, and just over 90% are seen once. The top ten clonotypes cover over 0.2% of the sample. From V the trimming removes 0 bases and from J it removes 5 bases, while the gene matches leave 4 bases of the junction unaccounted for. Including cysteine and phenylalanine, the CDR3 has 14 amino acids. The read is trimmed to its CDR3 DNA, 42 bases read in frame from base 1. CDR1 and CDR2, per the germline V gene, are SGDLS and YYNGEE.

This chain is built from TRBV9 and TRBJ2-7; 8 bases in the junction line up with TRBD2. This TCR was sampled from a human donor in good health. The sample consisted of T cells isolated from PBMCs. The nucleotide sequence reads as follows: TGTGCCAGCAGCGTAGCGGGAGGGCAACACGAGCAGTACTTC. Protein translation: CASSVAGGQHEQYF.